This TCR beta chain was sequenced in a study of cytomegalovirus exposure and HLA in healthy donors. Overall study context: Unique TCRs from HLA-typed donors, 85 million to 100 million of them, were held in an early data release.

For this clone: The junction differs from germline at one of its ends, possibly a read error.

Primers for the PCR totalled 60 Vbeta and 13 Jbeta. Produced via immunoSEQ multiplex PCR; TCRdb's table is partial and in-frame only. The sample has 140,000 to 150,000 clones, around 80% seen once; the top ten hold roughly 4.5%. This TCR was sampled from a man between 35 and 55 years old in good health and CMV-seronegative. Sequenced material: PBMCs.

The CDR3 loop is CATSPQGNGNTIYF. As DNA, the CDR3 is TGTGCCACCAGTCCCCAGGGGAATGGAAACACCATATATTTT. The J gene is TRBJ1-3, the V gene TRBV6-5; possible D gene TRBD1, 6 bases. Germline lookup yields CDR1 MNHEY and CDR2 SVGAGI. The CDR3 is 14 amino acids.